One and the same sample provided the 21 T cell receptor beta chains below, sequenced in a study of CD8 T cells in ankylosing spondylitis (dated by TCRdb to the late 2010s). Here is what the overall study found, with its caveats: A TCR beta motif of about 8 highly homologous amino acid variants appeared characteristic of blood from ankylosing spondylitis patients.

Their antigen targets remain unknown. Receptor amplification or capture employed 5' RACE. Reads for this sample came from an Illumina HiSeq 2500. Using fastp at Q25 and MiXCR, TCRdb reprocessed the public reads and kept productive beta chains. Each entry is one CDR3 protein sequence, shown with its most common DNA and genes. Here the sample has under 950,000 distinct CDR3 sequences; under 20% occur a single time. Over 15% of the sample lies in the top ten. Sequenced: blood, either unsorted or a sorted T cell fraction (not recorded which). The origin of the receptors is a male donor with ankylosing spondylitis.

In its sample, this clonotype was seen a few times. V usage is TRBV7-6 and J usage is TRBJ2-7; either TRBD1 or TRBD2 may supply D (5 bases each). This CDR3 spans 13 amino acids. CDR1 and CDR2 from the germline V gene are SGHVS and FNYEAQ. Trimming took 4 bases from V and 5 from J, leaving 12 bases between them. The CDR3, as DNA: TGTGCCAGCAGCTCATTGGGGGTAAACGAGCAGTACTTC. As protein: CASSSLGVNEQYF.

The chain recombines TRBV20-1 with TRBJ1-1, with a possible D match to TRBD1 (5 bases). Germline V lookup: CDR1 DFQATT, CDR2 SNEGSKA (reference sequence). V shed 0 bases and J shed 1 base, with 12 bases lying between them. CDR3 length: 15 residues. The CDR3 nucleotides read TGCAGTGCTAGAGATGATGGGGGATCGAACACTGAAGCTTTCTTT. This translates into CSARDDGGSNTEAFF.

The chain links TRBV5-6 to TRBJ2-2; unclear D gene. Germline V lookup: CDR1 SGHDT, CDR2 YYEEEE. The CDR3 spans 15 residues. With 2 bases removed from V and 5 bases from J, the gap between germline ends came to 13 bases. The CDR3 nucleotides are TGTGCCAGCAGCTTTAACTTCGAGGCTACCGGGGAGCTGTTTTTT. This encodes CASSFNFEATGELFF.

The chain recombines TRBV7-9 with TRBJ1-4, with D uncertain. CDR1 SEHNR and CDR2 FQNEAQ come from the germline V gene (reference sequence). This CDR3 is built from 8 residues. CDR3 loop: CVREKLFF. In DNA, the CDR3 is TGTGTACGTGAAAAACTGTTTTTT.

The chain couples TRBV20-1 to TRBJ2-1; D tentatively reads TRBD1 or TRBD2 (5 bases each). V gave up 5 bases and J gave up 10 bases, with 12 bases separating them. The CDR3 spans 11 residues. CDR1 is DFQATT, CDR2 SNEGSKA, per germline (reference sequence). CDR3 bases: TGCAGTGCTTCTTACCGGGACGAGCAGTTCTTC. This encodes CSASYRDEQFF.

J is TRBJ2-3 and V is TRBV12-3 or TRBV12-4, with D possibly TRBD2 on 5 matching bases. The CDR3 contains 14 residues. V shed 7 bases and J shed 0 bases, with 11 bases lying between them. The CDR3 DNA follows: TGTGCCAGCACGATAGCGCCTAGCACAGATACGCAGTATTTT. Its protein product is CASTIAPSTDTQYF.

This clonotype was seen a few times. The chain uses TRBV12-3 or TRBV12-4 and TRBJ2-7, with 7 bases matching TRBD2. The CDR3 loop spans 14 amino acids. V lost 6 bases, J lost 7 bases, and 12 bases stayed unmatched. DNA for the CDR3: TGTGCCAGCAGGAGGAGCGGGAATTCGGGAGAGCAGTACTTC. Its translation: CASRRSGNSGEQYF.

This clonotype was counted between two and nine times. The V and J genes are TRBV29-1 and TRBJ2-2; 8 bases match TRBD1. Germline CDR1 is SQVTM and CDR2 is ANQGSEA. The CDR3 sequence is 16 residues long. V lost 6 bases and J lost 3; bases outside the gene matches: 12. The CDR3 coding sequence is TGCAGCGTCCTGCAGTTTGGACAGGGTCACACCGGGGAGCTGTTTTTT. It codes for CSVLQFGQGHTGELFF.

This clonotype was recorded many times. The chain links TRBV2 to TRBJ2-1; perhaps TRBD1 as D (5 bases). CDR1 and CDR2 from the germline V gene are SNHLY and FYNNEI. Trimming pared 11 bases from V and 6 bases from J, leaving 17 bases between. The CDR3 extends over 13 amino acids. This chain's CDR3 is CALAQGQSNEQFF. The CDR3 nucleotides are TGTGCCTTAGCCCAGGGCCAGAGCAATGAGCAGTTCTTC.

The chain employs TRBV20-1 and TRBJ2-5; TRBD2 matches at 10 bases. The J segment lost 5 bases and the V segment lost 6 bases, leaving 9 bases of the junction unmatched. The V gene's germline CDR1 is DFQATT and CDR2 SNEGSKA (reference sequence). The CDR3 has 14 residues. CDR3 loop: CSAGTSASRETQYF. DNA of the CDR3: TGCAGTGCAGGGACTAGCGCGAGCAGGGAGACCCAGTACTTC.

There are a few counts of this clonotype. The chain uses TRBV28 and TRBJ2-3; no clear D gene. The germline V and J ends were trimmed by 5 bases and 11 bases, with 20 bases remaining between them. This CDR3 comprises 14 residues. Per the germline V gene, CDR1 is MDHEN and CDR2 is SYDVKM. The DNA for the CDR3 is TGTGCCAGCAGTCTACTTGGTCTCGCCGAAGGGCAGTATTTT. This sequence encodes CASSLLGLAEGQYF.

The sample holds many counts of this clonotype. CDR3 in amino acids: CAISETGGNNSPLHF. Here the CDR3 DNA reads TGTGCCATCAGTGAAACAGGGGGGAATAATTCACCCCTCCACTTT. This sequence joins TRBV10-3 and TRBJ1-6, with 8 nucleotides matching TRBD1. Trimming removed 3 bases from V and 5 bases from J; junction bases left unmatched: 3. Germline loops: CDR1 ENHRY, CDR2 SYGVKD. This CDR3 is built from 15 residues.

This clonotype was observed at least ten times. This chain joins TRBV12-3 or TRBV12-4 and TRBJ1-5; D unresolved. This CDR3 spans 14 amino acids. Trimming cost V 2 bases and J 0 bases, with 5 bases left between them. The CDR3 DNA follows: TGTGCCAGCAGTTTACAGAATAGCAATCAGCCCCAGCATTTT. Protein: CASSLQNSNQPQHF.

The gene calls are TRBV5-1 and TRBJ2-3; 8 bases align to TRBD2. This CDR3 is 14 amino acids long. Germline V CDR1 and CDR2: SGHRS, YFSETQ. V lost 0 bases, J lost 4 bases, and 1 base stayed unmatched. The CDR3 bases are TGCGCCAGCAGCTTGGAAGCGGGGGCAGATACGCAGTATTTT. Translation: CASSLEAGADTQYF.

This sequence joins TRBV5-6 and TRBJ2-7; 12 nucleotides line up with TRBD1. Germline V gene data show CDR1 as SGHDT and CDR2 as YYEEEE. The CDR3 extends over 14 amino acids. V lost 3 bases and J lost 6; bases outside the gene matches: 4. CDR3 DNA sequence: TGTGCCAGCAGCTGGGACAGGGGGCATGTCGAGCAGTACTTC. Protein: CASSWDRGHVEQYF.

V gene TRBV2 combines with J gene TRBJ2-2, with D perhaps matching TRBD2 (7 bases). The CDR3 contains 16 residues. Germline V gene data show CDR1 as SNHLY and CDR2 as FYNNEI. Deletions cut 5 bases from V and 2 bases from J, with 15 bases between. The CDR3 DNA reads TGTGCCAGCAGTAAACAGGGAGGGACCAACACCGGGGAGCTGTTTTTT. Its translation: CASSKQGGTNTGELFF.

V and J are TRBV23-1 and TRBJ1-5, with 8 bases that match TRBD1. TRBV23-1 is annotated as an ORF whose role is uncertain. This CDR3 has 17 residues. V lost 7 bases to trimming and J lost 1 base; unmatched junction nucleotides: 12. CDR3 sequence: CASTGQGSTMSNQPQHF. The DNA of the CDR3 is TGCGCCAGCACCGGACAGGGCTCCACGATGAGCAATCAGCCCCAGCATTTT.

The chain is built from TRBV21-1 and TRBJ1-1. TRBV21-1 is termed a pseudogene. The CDR3 extends over 16 amino acids. The CDR3 DNA reads as TGTGCCAGCAGCAAAGTGGTGGGGGAGGTGAACACTGAAGCTTTCTTT. It codes for CASSKVVGEVNTEAFF.

The rearrangement joins TRBV29-1 to TRBJ2-1; possible D gene TRBD1, 6 bases. The CDR3 length is 17 residues. Trimming pared 0 bases from V and 4 bases from J, leaving 19 bases between. Germline V lookup: CDR1 SQVTM, CDR2 ANQGSEA. This CDR3 is CSVEDHTTTGEYNEQFF. CDR3 sequence (DNA): TGCAGCGTTGAAGACCACACGACGACAGGCGAATACAATGAGCAGTTCTTC.

This clonotype has only a few counts. The chain has TRBV2 and TRBJ2-1; tentatively, D is TRBD2 (6 bases). Per the germline V gene, CDR1 is SNHLY and CDR2 is FYNNEI. V was trimmed by 6 bases and J by 4 bases, leaving 10 bases between them. CDR3 size: 13 residues. The CDR3 region has the DNA TGTGCCAGCAGCCGGGAGTCTTACAATGAGCAGTTCTTC. Its translation is CASSRESYNEQFF.

This clonotype has at least ten counts. The chain employs TRBV4-2 and TRBJ2-1; tentative D call: TRBD2 (6 bases). Looked up from germline, CDR1 is LGHNA and CDR2 is YNFKEQ. V was cut by 0 bases and J by 9 bases, with 9 bases left in between. The CDR3 is made up of 13 amino acids. The CDR3 loop reads CASSQDRGSEQFF. CDR3 bases: TGTGCCAGCAGCCAAGATCGGGGGTCTGAGCAGTTCTTC.